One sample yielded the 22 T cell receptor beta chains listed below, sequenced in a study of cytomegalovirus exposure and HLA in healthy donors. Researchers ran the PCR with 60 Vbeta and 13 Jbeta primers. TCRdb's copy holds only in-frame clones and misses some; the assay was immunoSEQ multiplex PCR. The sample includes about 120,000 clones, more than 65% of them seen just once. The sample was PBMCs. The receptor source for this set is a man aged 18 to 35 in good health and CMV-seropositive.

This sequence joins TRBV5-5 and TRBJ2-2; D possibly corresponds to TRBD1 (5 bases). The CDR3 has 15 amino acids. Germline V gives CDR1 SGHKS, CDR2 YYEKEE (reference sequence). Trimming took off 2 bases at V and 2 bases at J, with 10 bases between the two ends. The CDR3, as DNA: TGTGCCAGCAGCTTTAGGGGCGGTAACACCGGGGAGCTGTTTTTT. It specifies CASSFRGGNTGELFF.

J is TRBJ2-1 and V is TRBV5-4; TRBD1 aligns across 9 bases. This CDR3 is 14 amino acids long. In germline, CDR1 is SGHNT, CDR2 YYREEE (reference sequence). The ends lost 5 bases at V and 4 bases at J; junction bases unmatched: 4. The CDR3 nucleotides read TGTGCCAGCAGGGGACAGGGCTCTTACAATGAGCAGTTCTTC. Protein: CASRGQGSYNEQFF.

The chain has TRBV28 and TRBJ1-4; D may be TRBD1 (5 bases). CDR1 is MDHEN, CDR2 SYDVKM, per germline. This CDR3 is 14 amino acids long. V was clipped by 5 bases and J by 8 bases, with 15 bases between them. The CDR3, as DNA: TGTGCCAGCAGTCCTCAGGGAAACGTCGAAAAACTGTTTTTT. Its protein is CASSPQGNVEKLFF.

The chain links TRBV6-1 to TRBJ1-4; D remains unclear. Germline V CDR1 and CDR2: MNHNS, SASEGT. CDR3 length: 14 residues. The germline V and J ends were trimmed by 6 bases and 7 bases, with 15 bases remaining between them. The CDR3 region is CASSPGGEAEKLFF. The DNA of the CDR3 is TGTGCCAGCAGCCCTGGCGGGGAGGCTGAAAAACTGTTTTTT.

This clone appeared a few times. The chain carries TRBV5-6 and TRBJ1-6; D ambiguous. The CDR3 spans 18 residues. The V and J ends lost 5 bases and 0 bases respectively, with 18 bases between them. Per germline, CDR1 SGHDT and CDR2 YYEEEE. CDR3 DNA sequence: TGTGCCAGCAGTCTATTCTCAACCGGGAGCTCCTATAATTCACCCCTCCACTTT. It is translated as CASSLFSTGSSYNSPLHF.

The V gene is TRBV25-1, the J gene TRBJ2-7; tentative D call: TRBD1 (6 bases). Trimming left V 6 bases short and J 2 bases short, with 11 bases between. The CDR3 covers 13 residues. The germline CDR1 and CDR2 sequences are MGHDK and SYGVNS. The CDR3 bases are TGTGCCAGCAGCCGGGACATTACCTACGAGCAGTACTTC. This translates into CASSRDITYEQYF.

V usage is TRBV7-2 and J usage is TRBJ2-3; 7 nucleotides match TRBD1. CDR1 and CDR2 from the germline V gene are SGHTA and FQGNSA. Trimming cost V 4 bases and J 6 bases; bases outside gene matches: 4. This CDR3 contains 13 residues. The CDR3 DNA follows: TGTGCCAGCAGCTCCCCGACAGGGGATACGCAGTATTTT. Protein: CASSSPTGDTQYF.

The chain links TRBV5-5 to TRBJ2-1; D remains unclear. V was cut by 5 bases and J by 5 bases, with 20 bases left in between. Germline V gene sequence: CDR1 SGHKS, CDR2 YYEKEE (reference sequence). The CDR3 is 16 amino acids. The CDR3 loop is CASSLQLRRLNNEQFF. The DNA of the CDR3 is TGTGCCAGCAGTTTACAACTGCGGCGGTTGAACAATGAGCAGTTCTTC.

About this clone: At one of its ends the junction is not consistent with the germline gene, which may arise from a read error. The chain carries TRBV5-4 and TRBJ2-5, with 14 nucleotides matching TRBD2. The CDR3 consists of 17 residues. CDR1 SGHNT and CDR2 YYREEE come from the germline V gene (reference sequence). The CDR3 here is CASSLGGLAGAGETQYF. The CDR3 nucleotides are TGTGCCAGCAGTTTGGGGGGACTAGCGGGAGCGGGAGAGACCCAGTACTTC. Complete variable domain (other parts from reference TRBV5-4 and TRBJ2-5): ETGVTQSPTHLIKTRGQQVTLRCSSQSGHNTVSWYQQALGQGPQFIFQYYREEENGRGNFPPRFSGLQFPNYSSELNVNALELDDSALYLCASSLGGLAGAGETQYFGPGTRLLVL.

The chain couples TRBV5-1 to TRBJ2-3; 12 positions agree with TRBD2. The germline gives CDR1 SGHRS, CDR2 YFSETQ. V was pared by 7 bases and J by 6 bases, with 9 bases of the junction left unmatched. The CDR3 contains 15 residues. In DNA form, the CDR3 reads TGCGCCAGCGTTCCCTACCTAGCGGGGGGGGATACGCAGTATTTT. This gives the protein CASVPYLAGGDTQYF.

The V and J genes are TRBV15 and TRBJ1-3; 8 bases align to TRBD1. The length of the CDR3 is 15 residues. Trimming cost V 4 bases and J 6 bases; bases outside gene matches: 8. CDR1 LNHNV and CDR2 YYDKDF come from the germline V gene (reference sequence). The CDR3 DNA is TGTGCCACCAGCAAGATGGACAGGGTAGCAAACACCATATATTTT. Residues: CATSKMDRVANTIYF. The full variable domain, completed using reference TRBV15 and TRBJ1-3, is DAMVIQNPRYQVTQFGKPVTLSCSQTLNHNVMYWYQQKSSQAPKLLFHYYDKDFNNEADTPDNFQSRRPNTSFCFLDIRSPGLGDTAMYLCATSKMDRVANTIYFGEGSWLTVV.

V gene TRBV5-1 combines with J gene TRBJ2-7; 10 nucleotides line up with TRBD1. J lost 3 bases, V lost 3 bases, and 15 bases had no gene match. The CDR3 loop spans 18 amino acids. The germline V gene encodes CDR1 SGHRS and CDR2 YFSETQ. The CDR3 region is CASSSRLSATGGYYEQYF. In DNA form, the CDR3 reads TGCGCCAGCAGCTCACGCCTGTCTGCGACAGGGGGCTACTACGAGCAGTACTTC. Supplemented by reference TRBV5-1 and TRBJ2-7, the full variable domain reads KAGVTQTPRYLIKTRGQQVTLSCSPISGHRSVSWYQQTPGQGLQFLFEYFSETQRNKGNFPGRFSGRQFSNSRSEMNVSTLELGDSALYLCASSSRLSATGGYYEQYFGPGTRLTVT.

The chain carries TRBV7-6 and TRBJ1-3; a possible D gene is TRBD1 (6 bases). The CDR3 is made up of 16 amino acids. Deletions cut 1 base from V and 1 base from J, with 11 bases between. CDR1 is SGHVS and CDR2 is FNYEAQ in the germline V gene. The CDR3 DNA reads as TGTGCCAGCAGCTTAGTTGGGGGGGCATCTGGAAACACCATATATTTT. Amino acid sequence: CASSLVGGASGNTIYF.

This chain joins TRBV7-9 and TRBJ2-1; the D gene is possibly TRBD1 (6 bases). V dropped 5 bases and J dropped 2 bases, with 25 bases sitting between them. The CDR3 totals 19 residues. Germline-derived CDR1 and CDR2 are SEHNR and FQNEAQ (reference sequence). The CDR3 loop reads CASSPFLGVDRWAYNEQFF. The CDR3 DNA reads TGTGCCAGCAGCCCCTTCCTAGGAGTCGACAGGTGGGCCTACAATGAGCAGTTCTTC. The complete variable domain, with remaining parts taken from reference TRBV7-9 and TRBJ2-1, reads DTGVSQNPRHKITKRGQNVTFRCDPISEHNRLYWYRQTLGQGPEFLTYFQNEAQLEKSRLLSDRFSAERPKGSFSTLEIQRTEQGDSAMYLCASSPFLGVDRWAYNEQFFGPGTRLTVL.

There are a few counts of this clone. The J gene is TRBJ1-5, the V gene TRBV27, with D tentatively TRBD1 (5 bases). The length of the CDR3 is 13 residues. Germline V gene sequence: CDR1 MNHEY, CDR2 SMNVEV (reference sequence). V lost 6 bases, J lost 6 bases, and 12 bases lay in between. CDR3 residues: CASSQVTGQPQHF. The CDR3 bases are TGTGCCAGCAGCCAGGTTACAGGTCAGCCCCAGCATTTT.

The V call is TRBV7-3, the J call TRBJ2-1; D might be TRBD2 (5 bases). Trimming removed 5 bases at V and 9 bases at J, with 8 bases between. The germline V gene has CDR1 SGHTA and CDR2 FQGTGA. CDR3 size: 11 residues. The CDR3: CASSPGSEQFF. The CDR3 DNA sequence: TGTGCCAGCAGCCCGGGATCTGAGCAGTTCTTC.

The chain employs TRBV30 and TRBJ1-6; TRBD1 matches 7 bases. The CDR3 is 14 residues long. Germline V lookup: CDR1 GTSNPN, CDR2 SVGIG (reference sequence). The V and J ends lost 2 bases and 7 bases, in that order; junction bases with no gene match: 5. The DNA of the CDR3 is TGTGCCTGGAGTTACCGGGACAGAAATTCACCCCTCCACTTT. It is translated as CAWSYRDRNSPLHF.

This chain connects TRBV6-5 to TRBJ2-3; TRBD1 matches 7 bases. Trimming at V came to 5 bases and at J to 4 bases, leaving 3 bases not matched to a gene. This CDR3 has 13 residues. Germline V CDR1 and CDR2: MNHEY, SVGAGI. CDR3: CASSIGTADTQYF. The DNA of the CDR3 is TGTGCCAGCAGTATTGGGACAGCAGATACGCAGTATTTT.

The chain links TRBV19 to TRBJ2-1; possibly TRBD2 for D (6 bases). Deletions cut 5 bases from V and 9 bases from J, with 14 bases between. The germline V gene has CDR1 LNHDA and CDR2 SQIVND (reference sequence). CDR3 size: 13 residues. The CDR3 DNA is TGTGCCAGTAGTCCCGCCGTGGGGGGTGAGCAGTTCTTC. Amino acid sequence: CASSPAVGGEQFF.

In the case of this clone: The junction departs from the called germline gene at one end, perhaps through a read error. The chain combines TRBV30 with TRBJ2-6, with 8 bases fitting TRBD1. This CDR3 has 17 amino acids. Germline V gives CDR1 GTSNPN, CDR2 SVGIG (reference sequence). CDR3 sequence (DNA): TGTGCCTGGAGTGTCATGCAGGGGGCCCCTGGGGCCAACGGCCTGACTTTC. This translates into CAWSVMQGAPGANGLTF. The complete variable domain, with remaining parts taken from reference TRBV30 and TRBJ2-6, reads SQTIHQWPATLVQPVGSPLSLECTVEGTSNPNLYWYRQAAGRGLQLLFYSVGIGQISSEVPQNLSASRPQDRQFILSSKKLLLSDSGFYLCAWSVMQGAPGANGLTFGAGSRLTVL.

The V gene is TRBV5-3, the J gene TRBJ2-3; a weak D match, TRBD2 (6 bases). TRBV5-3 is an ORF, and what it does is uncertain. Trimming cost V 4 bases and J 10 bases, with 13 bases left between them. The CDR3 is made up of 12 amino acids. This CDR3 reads CARSSTKRAQYF. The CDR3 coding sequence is TGTGCCAGAAGCAGTACAAAGCGGGCGCAGTATTTT.

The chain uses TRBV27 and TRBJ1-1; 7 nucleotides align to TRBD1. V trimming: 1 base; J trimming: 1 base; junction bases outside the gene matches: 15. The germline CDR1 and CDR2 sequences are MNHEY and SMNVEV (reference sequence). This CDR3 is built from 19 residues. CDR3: CASSLWGFYRGGANTEAFF. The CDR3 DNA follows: TGTGCCAGCAGTTTATGGGGCTTTTACAGGGGAGGTGCGAACACTGAAGCTTTCTTT.